The rows below give T cell receptor beta chains drawn from one sample of a study of beta chain features in type 1 diabetes. Measured with immunoSEQ multiplex PCR; TCRdb has only the in-frame clones, and not every one. The table lists hundreds of thousands of clones, roughly an eighth of them singletons. Source material: naive CD4+ T cells from blood. The receptors originated from a man aged 30 to 39 with type 1 diabetes. Each CDR3 is given with its conserved first and last residue. Fields, in order: clone size, D gene, J gene, CDR3 length, V gene, CDR3 protein, CDR3 DNA. D genes are given only for firm matches. Not every row has a clone size; where given, it reads once, few, many or a size class.

clone_size: NA; d_call: NA; j_call: TRBJ2-3; cdr3_length: 14; v_call: TRBV4-1; cdr3_aa: CASSQDSGTDTQYF; cdr3_nt: TGCGCCAGCAGCCAAGATTCCGGCACAGATACGCAGTATTTT
clone_size: NA; d_call: NA; j_call: TRBJ1-2; cdr3_length: 14; v_call: TRBV19; cdr3_aa: CASVTQGRNYGYTF; cdr3_nt: TGTGCCAGCGTTACACAGGGACGTAACTATGGCTACACCTTC
clone_size: NA; d_call: TRBD2; j_call: TRBJ2-7; cdr3_length: 19; v_call: TRBV7-9; cdr3_aa: CASSPTPGLAGEGRYEQYF; cdr3_nt: TGTGCCAGCAGCCCAACACCCGGACTAGCGGGAGAGGGTCGCTACGAGCAGTACTTC
clone_size: NA; d_call: NA; j_call: TRBJ2-7; cdr3_length: 15; v_call: TRBV7-2; cdr3_aa: CASSPFRESHYEQYF; cdr3_nt: TGTGCCAGCAGCCCATTTAGGGAGAGTCACTACGAGCAGTACTTC
clone_size: NA; d_call: NA; j_call: TRBJ1-1; cdr3_length: 14; v_call: TRBV5-1; cdr3_aa: CASSLGGGNTEAFF; cdr3_nt: TGCGCCAGCAGCTTGGGTGGCGGAAACACTGAAGCTTTCTTT
clone_size: few; d_call: NA; j_call: TRBJ2-1; cdr3_length: 14; v_call: TRBV4-1; cdr3_aa: CASSQAFRGNEQFF; cdr3_nt: TGCGCCAGCAGCCAAGCCTTCCGGGGGAATGAGCAGTTCTTC
clone_size: NA; d_call: NA; j_call: TRBJ2-5; cdr3_length: 16; v_call: TRBV7-3; cdr3_aa: CASSPTGTHGGETQYF; cdr3_nt: TGTGCCAGCAGCCCAACCGGGACACATGGCGGGGAGACCCAGTACTTC
clone_size: NA; d_call: NA; j_call: TRBJ1-5; cdr3_length: 16; v_call: TRBV4-1; cdr3_aa: CASSQERSGNNQPQHF; cdr3_nt: TGCGCCAGCAGCCAAGAAAGATCGGGGAACAATCAGCCCCAGCATTTT
clone_size: few; d_call: TRBD2; j_call: TRBJ2-7; cdr3_length: 14; v_call: TRBV5-1; cdr3_aa: CASSFTSGSDEQYF; cdr3_nt: TGCGCCAGCAGCTTTACTAGCGGGAGTGACGAGCAGTACTTC
clone_size: few; d_call: TRBD2; j_call: TRBJ2-3; cdr3_length: 14; v_call: TRBV11-2; cdr3_aa: CASSPGTRVDTQYF; cdr3_nt: TGTGCCAGCAGCCCTGGGACTAGAGTAGATACGCAGTATTTT
clone_size: NA; d_call: TRBD2; j_call: TRBJ2-1; cdr3_length: 18; v_call: TRBV5-6; cdr3_aa: CASSFVGLAGGLYNEQFF; cdr3_nt: TGTGCCAGCAGCTTCGTAGGACTAGCGGGAGGGCTCTACAATGAGCAGTTCTTC
clone_size: NA; d_call: TRBD2; j_call: TRBJ2-7; cdr3_length: 17; v_call: TRBV4-2; cdr3_aa: CASSQVGLAGAPYEQYF; cdr3_nt: TGTGCCAGCAGCCAAGTAGGACTAGCGGGAGCCCCCTACGAGCAGTACTTC
clone_size: few; d_call: TRBD2; j_call: TRBJ2-2; cdr3_length: 14; v_call: TRBV7-2; cdr3_aa: CASSPGGETGELFF; cdr3_nt: TGTGCCAGCAGCCCCGGGGGGGAAACCGGGGAGCTGTTTTTT
clone_size: NA; d_call: NA; j_call: TRBJ1-5; cdr3_length: 12; v_call: TRBV28; cdr3_aa: CASTANREPQHF; cdr3_nt: TGTGCCAGCACCGCCAACAGGGAGCCCCAGCATTTT